The 21 T cell receptor beta chains given below trace back to one sample, sequenced in a study of blood T cells in healthy people across ages. A J-beta primer mix and a sample-barcoded 5' primer were used in a second PCR of about 6 to 12 cycles. TCRdb redid the calling of the 5' RACE reads with MiXCR, one entry per CDR3 protein. This table has about a million distinct CDR3 sequences, approximately 49% appearing once. Sequencing was carried out using blood. These receptors all come from a man younger than 45 in good health.

The chain recombines TRBV27 with TRBJ2-4; perhaps TRBD2 as D (5 bases). The germline CDR1 and CDR2 sequences are MNHEY and SMNVEV (reference sequence). V lost 4 bases and J lost 1, with 17 bases in between. The length of the CDR3 is 17 residues. The CDR3 bases are TGTGCCAGCAGTTCCCCTGACTACATCTTGGCCAAAAACATTCAGTACTTC. This codes for CASSSPDYILAKNIQYF.

The gene calls are TRBV29-1 and TRBJ2-7; D ambiguous. The V gene lost 3 bases and the J gene lost 5 bases, with 11 bases spanning the gap. Germline-derived CDR1 and CDR2 are SQVTM and ANQGSEA. The CDR3 loop spans 12 amino acids. Written as DNA, the CDR3 is TGCAGCGTTGATTGGGGTTCCCACGAGCAGTACTTC. As protein: CSVDWGSHEQYF.

The chain uses TRBV4-1 and TRBJ2-1, with a possible D match to TRBD1 (6 bases). The V gene lost 3 bases and the J gene lost 9 bases, with 21 bases spanning the gap. This CDR3 has 16 residues. CDR1 MGHRA and CDR2 YSYEKL come from the germline V gene. CDR3 bases: TGCGCCAGCAGCCAGGATACACTCCCACAGGGAAGTGAGCAGTTCTTC. This translates into CASSQDTLPQGSEQFF.

The chain is built from TRBV7-2 and TRBJ2-5; D not resolved. CDR1 and CDR2 (germline): SGHTA, FQGNSA. Trimming took 4 bases from V and 9 from J, leaving 9 bases between them. The CDR3 loop spans 11 amino acids. CDR3 nucleotide sequence: TGTGCCAGCAGCTCGACCCGGGCCCAGTACTTC. Its translation is CASSSTRAQYF. Full variable domain (rest looked up from reference TRBV7-2 and TRBJ2-5): GAGVSQSPSNKVTEKGKDVELRCDPISGHTALYWYRQSLGQGLEFLIYFQGNSAPDKSGLPSDRFSAERTGGSVSTLTIQRTQQEDSAVYLCASSSTRAQYFGPGTRLLVL.

The chain combines TRBV7-2 with TRBJ2-1; possibly TRBD1 or TRBD2 for D (5 bases each). CDR1 and CDR2 from the germline V gene are SGHTA and FQGNSA. The CDR3 covers 15 residues. The V gene lost 4 bases and the J gene lost 6 bases, with 16 bases spanning the gap. CDR3 bases: TGTGCCAGCAGCTCAACCGGGACCGCAGCCAATGAGCAGTTCTTC. Protein: CASSSTGTAANEQFF.

This clonotype was detected once. The chain has TRBV2 and TRBJ2-5, with D maybe TRBD2 (6 bases). The V end was cut by 4 bases, the J end by 2 bases, with 14 bases between. CDR1 and CDR2 from the germline V gene are SNHLY and FYNNEI. This CDR3 comprises 15 residues. CDR3 in amino acids: CASSGAGRGQETQYF. CDR3 nucleotide sequence: TGTGCCAGCAGTGGAGCGGGCAGAGGTCAAGAGACCCAGTACTTC.

This clonotype has a handful of counts. The gene calls are TRBV29-1 and TRBJ1-1; weak D call: TRBD1 (6 bases). The CDR3 is made up of 14 amino acids. Trimming removed 5 bases from V and 8 bases from J, with 21 bases in between. Per germline, CDR1 SQVTM and CDR2 ANQGSEA. CDR3 loop: CSVPPRTTGYEAFF. DNA of the CDR3: TGCAGCGTTCCCCCCCGAACGACAGGCTACGAAGCTTTCTTT.

The chain recombines TRBV12-3 or TRBV12-4 with TRBJ2-3; 8 bases agree with TRBD2. CDR3 length: 14 residues. V lost 6 bases, J lost 5 bases, and 7 bases stayed unmatched. As DNA, the CDR3 is TGTGCCAGCAGCCAGGGACTAGACATAGATACGCAGTATTTT. Residues: CASSQGLDIDTQYF.

This clonotype was found once. The V call is TRBV7-9, the J call TRBJ1-2; no clear D gene. CDR1 is SEHNR and CDR2 is FQNEAQ in the germline V gene (reference sequence). The CDR3 spans 13 residues. The germline V and J ends were trimmed by 7 bases and 3 bases, with 12 bases remaining between them. Written as DNA, the CDR3 is TGTGCCAGCAACTTGCCTGGCTACTATGGCTACACCTTC. Protein: CASNLPGYYGYTF.

Comment on this clonotype: Given a much more abundant clone one base away, this may be a read error. This chain connects TRBV20-1 to TRBJ2-3, with D perhaps matching TRBD1 (5 bases). This CDR3 comprises 12 residues. Per germline, CDR1 DFQATT and CDR2 SNEGSKA (reference sequence). CDR3 in DNA: TGCAGTGGATCAGGCGACACAGGTACGCAGTATTTT. Residues: CSGSGDTGTQYF.

This sequence joins TRBV6-5 and TRBJ1-2; no clear D. Germline lookup yields CDR1 MNHEY and CDR2 SVGAGI. The CDR3 totals 12 residues. Trimming took off 10 bases at V and 7 bases at J, with 16 bases between the two ends. Written as DNA, the CDR3 is TGTGCCACAAGCCCGACCCTAGGTGGCTACACCTTC. Protein: CATSPTLGGYTF.

The genes are TRBV4-3 and TRBJ2-7; D possibly matches TRBD1 or TRBD2 (5 bases each). This CDR3 region has 14 residues. The V end was cut by 2 bases, the J end by 6 bases, with 14 bases between. Germline V gene sequence: CDR1 LGHNA, CDR2 YSLEER. The CDR3 DNA follows: TGCGCCAGCAGCCAACAGCCCTTTGGGGGCGAGCAGTACTTC. The encoded protein is CASSQQPFGGEQYF.

The genes are TRBV5-1 and TRBJ2-3, with D perhaps TRBD1 or TRBD2 (5 bases each). This CDR3 has 13 residues. V was trimmed by 5 bases and J by 6 bases, leaving 13 bases between them. Germline CDR1 and CDR2: SGHRS and YFSETQ. This chain's CDR3 is CASSPRGDDTQYF. In DNA, the CDR3 is TGCGCCAGCAGTCCCCGAGGGGACGATACGCAGTATTTT. The whole variable domain, remainder taken from reference TRBV5-1 and TRBJ2-3, is KAGVTQTPRYLIKTRGQQVTLSCSPISGHRSVSWYQQTPGQGLQFLFEYFSETQRNKGNFPGRFSGRQFSNSRSEMNVSTLELGDSALYLCASSPRGDDTQYFGPGTRLTVL.

This clonotype was found a few times. The CDR3 nucleotides read TGCAGTGCTAGAGGACAGGGGGCTGGTCAGCCCCAGCATTTT. Amino acids: CSARGQGAGQPQHF. The chain joins TRBV20-1 to TRBJ1-5; 10 positions match TRBD1. The length of the CDR3 is 14 residues. The V gene's germline CDR1 is DFQATT and CDR2 SNEGSKA (reference sequence). V was clipped by 1 base and J by 6 bases; unmatched bases: 3.

The J gene is TRBJ1-1, the V gene TRBV5-1, with unresolved D. The CDR3 sequence is 17 residues long. Trimming stripped 0 bases from V and 5 bases from J, with 20 bases between. Germline assignment: CDR1 SGHRS and CDR2 YFSETQ. CDR3 residues: CASSLAGNSQDFTEAFF. The CDR3 nucleotides are TGCGCCAGCAGCTTGGCGGGTAACAGTCAAGATTTTACTGAAGCTTTCTTT.

The rearrangement links TRBV12-3 or TRBV12-4 to TRBJ2-5; the match to TRBD1 covers 7 bases. The CDR3 consists of 15 residues. After removal of 5 bases from V and 2 bases from J, the junction contained 8 bases not matched to a gene. This CDR3 is CASSPQPQGQETQYF. In nucleotides, the CDR3 is TGTGCCAGCAGTCCCCAACCACAGGGGCAAGAGACCCAGTACTTC.

The CDR3 nucleotides read TGTGCCAGCAGCTTAAGGGGGGGGGCAAGTGAGCAGTACTTC. This sequence encodes CASSLRGGASEQYF. The chain uses TRBV7-2 and TRBJ2-7; a possible D gene is TRBD2 (7 bases). Trimming stripped 2 bases from V and 7 bases from J, with 15 bases between. Germline lookup yields CDR1 SGHTA and CDR2 FQGNSA. The CDR3 sequence is 14 residues long.

The chain has TRBV2 and TRBJ2-2; D gene unclear. Per germline, CDR1 SNHLY and CDR2 FYNNEI. This CDR3 spans 12 amino acids. V shed 4 bases and J shed 3 bases, with 3 bases lying between them. In DNA, the CDR3 is TGTGCCAGCAGTGTATACACCGGGGAGCTGTTTTTT. It translates to CASSVYTGELFF.

V gene TRBV6-1 combines with J gene TRBJ1-2; a possible D gene is TRBD1 (5 bases). CDR1 and CDR2 from the germline V gene are MNHNS and SASEGT. Trimming took 2 bases from V and 5 from J, leaving 9 bases between them. The CDR3 sequence is 13 residues long. CDR3 loop: CASSERTIYGYTF. CDR3 bases: TGTGCCAGCAGTGAACGGACAATATATGGCTACACCTTC.

The table lists this clonotype with many counts. The chain carries TRBV12-3 or TRBV12-4 and TRBJ1-1, with D unresolved. Trimming stripped 3 bases from V and 5 bases from J, with 7 bases between. There are 12 residues in the CDR3. The CDR3 sequence: CASSFSRTEAFF. The CDR3 DNA sequence: TGTGCCAGCAGTTTTTCCCGTACTGAAGCTTTCTTT.

The chain uses TRBV6-4 and TRBJ2-3, with 13 nucleotides matching TRBD2. V lost 3 bases and J lost 8; bases outside the gene matches: 8. Germline V gene lookup returns CDR1 MRHNA and CDR2 SNTAGT. This CDR3 is built from 16 residues. Written as DNA, the CDR3 is TGTGCCAGCAGTGATCGGACTAGCGGGGGCTCAGGTACGCAGTATTTT. This codes for CASSDRTSGGSGTQYF.